This TCR beta chain was recorded in a study of multiple sclerosis patients with progressive multifocal leukoencephalopathy. The overall study: Longitudinal control samples came from natalizumab-treated multiple sclerosis patients without PML.

The table came from immunoSEQ multiplex PCR; TCRdb's copy has only in-frame clones and leaves some out. The table records roughly 28,000 clones, 70% to 90% of them present only once. Time point specified: before natalizumab initiation. The CDR3 covers 14 residues. The V end lost 6 bases, the J end lost 1 base, and 12 bases lay between the germline ends. CDR1 is MNHEY and CDR2 is SMNVEV in the germline V gene (reference sequence). The J gene is TRBJ1-2, the V gene TRBV27, with a weak D call TRBD1 (6 bases). The sequenced sample consisted of PBMCs. This clonotype was sampled from a human donor with multiple sclerosis. CDR3 amino acids: CASSPEGGNYGYTF. In DNA form, the CDR3 reads TGTGCCAGCAGCCCCGAGGGGGGTAACTATGGCTACACCTTC.